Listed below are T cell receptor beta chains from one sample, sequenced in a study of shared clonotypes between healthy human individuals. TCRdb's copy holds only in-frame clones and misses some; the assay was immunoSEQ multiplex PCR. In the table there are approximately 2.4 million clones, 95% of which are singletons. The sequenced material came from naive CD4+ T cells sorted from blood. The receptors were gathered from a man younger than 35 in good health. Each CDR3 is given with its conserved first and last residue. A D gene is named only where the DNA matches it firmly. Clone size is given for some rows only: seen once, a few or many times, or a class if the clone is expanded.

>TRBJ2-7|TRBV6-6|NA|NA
CASSWGIASYEQYF
TGTGCCAGCAGTTGGGGGATAGCGTCCTACGAGCAGTACTTC
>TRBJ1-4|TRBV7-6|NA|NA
CASSLGSVNEKLFF
TGTGCCAGCAGCTTAGGGTCGGTGAATGAAAAACTGTTTTTT
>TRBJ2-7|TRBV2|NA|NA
CASSDPGETYEQYF
TGTGCCAGCAGTGACCCAGGGGAAACCTACGAGCAGTACTTC
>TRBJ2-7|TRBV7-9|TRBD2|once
CASSLVTGGYYEQYF
TGTGCCAGCAGCTTAGTTACCGGGGGGTACTACGAGCAGTACTTC
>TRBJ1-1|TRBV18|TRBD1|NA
CASSQGAHKNTEAFF
TGTGCCAGCTCTCAGGGGGCACACAAGAACACTGAAGCTTTCTTT
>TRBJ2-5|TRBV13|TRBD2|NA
CASAGGLAAETQYF
TGTGCCAGCGCGGGGGGGCTAGCGGCAGAGACCCAGTACTTC
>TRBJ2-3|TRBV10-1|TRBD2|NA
CASSEFSGGELTDTQYF
TGCGCCAGCAGTGAATTCAGCGGGGGAGAACTCACAGATACGCAGTATTTT
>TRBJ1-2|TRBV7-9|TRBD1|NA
CASRSGTGQGYGYTF
TGTGCCAGCAGGTCCGGGACAGGGCAGGGCTATGGCTACACCTTC
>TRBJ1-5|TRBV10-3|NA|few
CAISVTANNQPQHF
TGTGCCATCAGTGTGACAGCGAATAATCAGCCCCAGCATTTT
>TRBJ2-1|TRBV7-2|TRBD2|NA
CASSYSGNMDNEQFF
TGTGCCAGCTCCTACAGCGGGAACATGGACAATGAGCAGTTCTTC
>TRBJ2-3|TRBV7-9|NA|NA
CASSSGQGGTDTQYF
TGTGCCAGCAGCTCAGGACAGGGAGGGACAGATACGCAGTATTTT
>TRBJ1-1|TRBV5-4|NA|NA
CASSLVAEGPEAFF
TGTGCCAGCAGCTTGGTTGCAGAAGGGCCTGAAGCTTTCTTT
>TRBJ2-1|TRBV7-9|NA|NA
CASTRGDLSNEQFF
TGTGCCAGCACCCGAGGGGATCTATCGAATGAGCAGTTCTTC
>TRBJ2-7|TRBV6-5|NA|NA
CASSTSEEYEQYF
TGTGCCAGCAGTACCTCTGAGGAATACGAGCAGTACTTC
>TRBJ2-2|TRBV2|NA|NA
CASSGDLNTGELFF
TGTGCCAGCAGTGGGGACTTGAACACCGGGGAGCTGTTTTTT
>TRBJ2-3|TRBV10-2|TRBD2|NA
CASSESGGAGNTQYF
TGCGCCAGCAGTGAAAGCGGGGGGGCCGGAAATACGCAGTATTTT
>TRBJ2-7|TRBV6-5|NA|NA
CASSSTLQGGSYEQYF
TGTGCCAGCAGTTCCACCTTACAGGGAGGCTCCTACGAGCAGTACTTC
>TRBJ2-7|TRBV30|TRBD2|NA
CAWSLGLAFGEQYF
TGTGCCTGGAGTCTCGGACTAGCTTTTGGCGAGCAGTACTTC
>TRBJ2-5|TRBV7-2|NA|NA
CASSLAAQGPQETQYF
TGTGCCAGCAGCTTAGCGGCGCAGGGCCCCCAAGAGACCCAGTACTTC
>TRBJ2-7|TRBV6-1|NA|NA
CASSGGSGRKGHEQYF
TGTGCCAGCAGTGGAGGCTCCGGGAGAAAGGGCCACGAGCAGTACTTC
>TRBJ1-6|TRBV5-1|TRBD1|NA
CASSSGQLNSPLHF
TGCGCCAGCAGTTCGGGACAGCTTAATTCACCCCTCCACTTT
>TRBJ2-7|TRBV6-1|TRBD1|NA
CASSARTGSYEQYF
TGTGCCAGCAGTGCACGGACAGGGTCCTACGAGCAGTACTTC
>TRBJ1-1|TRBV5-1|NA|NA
CASSHGQTNTEAFF
TGCGCCAGCAGCCACGGACAGACGAACACTGAAGCTTTCTTT
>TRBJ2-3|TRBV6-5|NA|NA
CASRILPSADTQYF
TGTGCCAGCAGAATCCTTCCTAGTGCAGATACGCAGTATTTT
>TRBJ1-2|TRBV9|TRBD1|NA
CASSVDRGTVYGYTF
TGTGCCAGCAGCGTAGATAGGGGGACAGTTTATGGCTACACCTTC
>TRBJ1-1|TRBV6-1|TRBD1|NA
CASRADGQGNTEAFF
TGTGCCAGCAGAGCCGACGGACAGGGGAACACTGAAGCTTTCTTT
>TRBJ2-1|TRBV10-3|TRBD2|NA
CAISEPWTSGGNEQFF
TGTGCCATCAGTGAGCCTTGGACTAGCGGGGGCAATGAGCAGTTCTTC
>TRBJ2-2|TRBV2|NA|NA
CASSPEGLELFF
TGTGCCAGCAGTCCGGAGGGGTTGGAGCTGTTTTTT
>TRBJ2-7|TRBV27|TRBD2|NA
CASSLSGTSGYEQYF
TGTGCCAGCAGTTTATCCGGTACTAGCGGATACGAGCAGTACTTC
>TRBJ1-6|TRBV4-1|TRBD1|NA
CASSQVPDRGSSPLHF
TGCGCCAGCAGCCAAGTCCCCGACAGGGGGAGTTCACCCCTCCACTTT
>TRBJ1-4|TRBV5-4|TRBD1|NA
CASSRSADRANEKLFF
TGTGCCAGCAGTCGGTCAGCGGACAGGGCTAATGAAAAACTGTTTTTT
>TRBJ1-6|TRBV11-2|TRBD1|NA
CASSLVGQSKSPLHF
TGTGCCAGCAGCTTAGTGGGACAGTCCAAGTCACCCCTCCACTTT
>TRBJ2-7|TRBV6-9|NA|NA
CASNARGNGEQYF
TGTGCCAGCAATGCCAGGGGAAACGGCGAGCAGTACTTC
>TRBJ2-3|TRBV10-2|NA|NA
CASSDQGLVRDTQYF
TGCGCCAGCAGTGATCAGGGACTTGTCCGGGATACGCAGTATTTT
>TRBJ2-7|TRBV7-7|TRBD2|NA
CASSLVGLAGSYEQYF
TGTGCTAGCAGCTTAGTGGGACTAGCGGGGTCCTACGAGCAGTACTTC
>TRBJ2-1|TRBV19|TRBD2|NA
CASTWREGFNEQFF
TGTGCCAGTACCTGGCGGGAGGGCTTTAATGAGCAGTTCTTC
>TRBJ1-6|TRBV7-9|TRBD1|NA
CASSPGQSKNSPLHF
TGTGCCAGCAGCCCGGGACAGTCTAAGAATTCACCCCTCCACTTT
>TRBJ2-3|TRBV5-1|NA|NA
CASSKDNTDTQYF
TGCGCCAGCAGCAAGGACAACACAGATACGCAGTATTTT
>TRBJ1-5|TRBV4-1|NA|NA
CASSQEGGPSNQPQHF
TGCGCCAGCAGCCAAGAGGGAGGGCCCTCCAATCAGCCCCAGCATTTT
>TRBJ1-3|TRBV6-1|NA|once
CASSVRNISGNTIYF
TGTGCCAGCAGTGTACGGAACATCTCTGGAAACACCATATATTTT
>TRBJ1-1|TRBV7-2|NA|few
CASSFQGNTEAFF
TGTGCCAGCAGCTTCCAGGGAAACACTGAAGCTTTCTTT
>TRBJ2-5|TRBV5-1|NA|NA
CASSLGELQETQYF
TGCGCCAGCAGCTTGGGAGAGCTCCAAGAGACCCAGTACTTC
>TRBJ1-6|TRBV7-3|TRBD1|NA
CASSPGVTGRNSPLHF
TGTGCCAGCAGCCCCGGGGTGACAGGGCGCAATTCACCCCTCCACTTT
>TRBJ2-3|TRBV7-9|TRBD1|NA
CASFGLTGIRFTDTQYF
TGTGCCAGTTTTGGGCTGACAGGGATAAGATTCACAGATACGCAGTATTTT
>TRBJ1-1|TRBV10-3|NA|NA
CAISDAEGLGRNTEAFF
TGTGCCATCAGTGACGCGGAGGGGTTAGGCCGAAACACTGAAGCTTTCTTT